These 24 T cell receptor beta chains originate from one sample sequenced in a study of radiation and T cells in renal cell carcinoma. TCRdb's table, derived via immunoSEQ multiplex PCR, lists solely in-frame clones and lacks some. Among about 140,000 clones listed, 83% were seen once. Regarding time point: baseline pretreatment blood. This sample's treatment: 15 Gy SBRT to primary tumor, nephrectomy 4 weeks later. The specimen was blood, collected from a patient whose treatment included radiotherapy and nephrectomy. Receptor source: a woman between 50 and 59 years old with renal cell carcinoma.

The gene calls are TRBV7-7 and TRBJ2-5; D uncertain. The V end lost 3 bases, the J end lost 1 base, and 6 bases lay between the germline ends. CDR3 length: 13 amino acids. Looked up from germline, CDR1 is SSHAT and CDR2 is FNYEAQ (reference sequence). The CDR3 is CASSLHGQETQYF. The CDR3 DNA sequence: TGTGCCAGCAGCTTGCACGGCCAAGAGACCCAGTACTTC.

The chain carries TRBV30 and TRBJ1-2; D is unclear. The CDR3 length is 13 residues. Between the trimmed V and J ends, which lost 4 bases and 1 base, there was a span of 10 bases. CDR1 and CDR2 from the germline V gene are GTSNPN and SVGIG (reference sequence). The CDR3 sequence: CAWTGDYNYGYTF. The CDR3 region has the DNA TGTGCCTGGACCGGGGATTATAACTATGGCTACACCTTC.

This clone was recorded only once. The genes are TRBV30 and TRBJ2-5; the D gene is possibly TRBD2 (6 bases). Trimming took off 3 bases at V and 4 bases at J, with 12 bases between the two ends. CDR3 size: 13 residues. The V gene's germline CDR1 is GTSNPN and CDR2 SVGIG (reference sequence). DNA for the CDR3: TGTGCCTGGAGGGGGCTAGCGCCAGAGACCCAGTACTTC. Protein product: CAWRGLAPETQYF.

This chain joins TRBV9 and TRBJ2-2; 7 positions agree with TRBD1. Germline CDR1 is SGDLS and CDR2 is YYNGEE. CDR3 size: 16 residues. J lost 2 bases, V lost 0 bases, and 4 bases had no gene match. CDR3 loop: CASSVVAGGNTGELFF. For the CDR3, the DNA is TGTGCCAGCAGCGTAGTGGCAGGGGGAAACACCGGGGAGCTGTTTTTT.

The rearrangement uses TRBV5-8 and TRBJ2-5; D may match TRBD1 or TRBD2 (5 bases each). Germline V lookup: CDR1 SGHTS, CDR2 YDEGEE. The CDR3 has 15 residues. The V gene lost 5 bases and the J gene lost 3 bases, with 17 bases spanning the gap. The CDR3, as DNA: TGTGCCAGCAGTCCCGGGACGGCTGGGGAAGAGACCCAGTACTTC. It is translated as CASSPGTAGEETQYF. Full variable domain (outside the CDR3, taken from reference TRBV5-8 and TRBJ2-5): EAGVTQSPTHLIKTRGQQATLRCSPISGHTSVYWYQQALGLGLQFLLWYDEGEERNRGNFPPRFSGRQFPNYSSELNVNALELEDSALYLCASSPGTAGEETQYFGPGTRLLVL.

The rearrangement joins TRBV10-3 to TRBJ2-2; 9 bases are a match to TRBD2. The V gene's germline CDR1 is ENHRY and CDR2 SYGVKD. The V gene end was trimmed by 2 bases and the J gene end by 0 bases; junction bases not matched to a gene: 7. The CDR3 has 18 amino acids. CDR3 coding DNA: TGTGCCATCAGTGAGAGGGCGGGAGGGCCTTCGAACACCGGGGAGCTGTTTTTT. Protein: CAISERAGGPSNTGELFF.

This clone came up a few times. The V gene is TRBV5-5, the J gene TRBJ2-1; D might be TRBD2 (5 bases). Germline values: CDR1 SGHKS, CDR2 YYEKEE (reference sequence). Trimming took 0 bases from V and 3 from J, leaving 13 bases between them. This CDR3 contains 16 residues. In nucleotides, the CDR3 is TGTGCCAGCAGCTTGGATGTCGGGGTCAGCTACAATGAGCAGTTCTTC. Translation: CASSLDVGVSYNEQFF.

This sequence joins TRBV29-1 and TRBJ2-7, with 7 bases identical to TRBD1. This CDR3 has 13 amino acids. J lost 6 bases, V lost 8 bases, and 13 bases had no gene match. From germline, CDR1 is SQVTM and CDR2 ANQGSEA. Here the CDR3 DNA reads TGCAGCTCACGGACAGGCGATTTCAGCGAGCAGTACTTC. The encoded protein is CSSRTGDFSEQYF.

The chain is built from TRBV4-1 and TRBJ1-6; D might be TRBD1 (5 bases). This CDR3 comprises 17 residues. V was trimmed by 4 bases and J by 2 bases, leaving 15 bases between them. CDR1 MGHRA and CDR2 YSYEKL come from the germline V gene. Written as DNA, the CDR3 is TGCGCCAGCAGCCGACAGCCGGGTAAGGCCTATAATTCACCCCTCCACTTT. Amino acids: CASSRQPGKAYNSPLHF.

The gene calls are TRBV6-5 and TRBJ2-7; D might be TRBD1 (5 bases). Trimming left V 6 bases short and J 6 bases short, with 12 bases between. The CDR3 contains 12 residues. CDR1 is MNHEY, CDR2 SVGAGI, per germline. CDR3 sequence: CASSRETGEQYF. CDR3 sequence (DNA): TGTGCCAGCAGCAGGGAAACCGGCGAGCAGTACTTC.

The chain couples TRBV7-2 to TRBJ2-7; D is perhaps TRBD1 (6 bases). The V end lost 5 bases, the J end lost 1 base, and 12 bases lay between the germline ends. Germline V gene sequence: CDR1 SGHTA, CDR2 FQGNSA. The CDR3 has 14 amino acids. This CDR3 is CASSRNRDSYEQYF. The CDR3, as DNA: TGTGCCAGCAGCCGCAACAGGGATTCCTACGAGCAGTACTTC.

The chain is built from TRBV4-2 and TRBJ2-5, with a possible D match to TRBD1 (5 bases). V was trimmed by 0 bases and J by 5 bases, leaving 22 bases between them. This CDR3 is built from 18 residues. The germline V gene encodes CDR1 LGHNA and CDR2 YNFKEQ. The CDR3, as DNA: TGTGCCAGCAGCCAAGATTTGTTAGCAGGGCCTCTCTCGGAGACCCAGTACTTC. It codes for CASSQDLLAGPLSETQYF.

This chain connects TRBV5-1 to TRBJ2-5, with TRBD2 identical over 7 bases. The germline V gene has CDR1 SGHRS and CDR2 YFSETQ. This CDR3 has 14 residues. Trimming at V came to 0 bases and at J to 3 bases, leaving 2 bases not matched to a gene. This chain's CDR3 is CASSLDAGEETQYF. For the CDR3, the DNA is TGCGCCAGCAGCTTGGATGCGGGGGAAGAGACCCAGTACTTC.

As DNA, the CDR3 is TGTGCCAGCAGCCCTACCCGCGAACGTGAGCAGTTCTTC. It translates to CASSPTREREQFF. This chain links TRBV6-5 with TRBJ2-1; D is ambiguous. V was pared by 6 bases and J by 9 bases, with 15 bases between. The CDR3 loop spans 13 amino acids. Germline V gives CDR1 MNHEY, CDR2 SVGAGI.

The J gene is TRBJ1-2, the V gene TRBV4-3; 9 positions agree with TRBD1. The CDR3 covers 16 residues. V was pared by 2 bases and J by 8 bases, with 12 bases of the junction left unmatched. Germline V gives CDR1 LGHNA, CDR2 YSLEER. The CDR3 reads CASSQSYGDRAGGYTF. The CDR3 nucleotides are TGCGCCAGCAGCCAATCATATGGGGACAGGGCCGGCGGCTACACCTTC.

The chain recombines TRBV5-1 with TRBJ2-1; TRBD2 matches at 9 bases. This CDR3 spans 15 amino acids. Germline V gene sequence: CDR1 SGHRS, CDR2 YFSETQ. Trimming removed 4 bases from V and 6 bases from J; junction bases left unmatched: 8. The CDR3 region has the DNA TGCGCCAGCAGCGTATTGGAAGCGGGAGGCAATGAGCAGTTCTTC. Translation: CASSVLEAGGNEQFF. Drawing the rest from reference TRBV5-1 and TRBJ2-1, the complete variable domain is KAGVTQTPRYLIKTRGQQVTLSCSPISGHRSVSWYQQTPGQGLQFLFEYFSETQRNKGNFPGRFSGRQFSNSRSEMNVSTLELGDSALYLCASSVLEAGGNEQFFGPGTRLTVL.

The V gene is TRBV2, the J gene TRBJ1-2, with D perhaps TRBD1 (5 bases). Germline CDR1 SNHLY, CDR2 FYNNEI. Trimming removed 6 bases at V and 4 bases at J, with 15 bases between. The CDR3 contains 14 residues. In DNA form, the CDR3 reads TGTGCCAGCAGAGCCCGACAGTTTTTCTATGGCTACACCTTC. Translated, it gives CASRARQFFYGYTF.

This chain links TRBV30 with TRBJ2-1; TRBD1 or TRBD2 may be the D gene (6 bases each). V dropped 5 bases and J dropped 10 bases, with 12 bases sitting between them. Germline V gene lookup returns CDR1 GTSNPN and CDR2 SVGIG (reference sequence). CDR3 size: 11 residues. As DNA, the CDR3 is TGTGCCTGGGGGGGGCTGGAGGAGCAGTTCTTC. Encoded protein: CAWGGLEEQFF.

The rearrangement links TRBV29-1 to TRBJ1-1; D is possibly TRBD1 (6 bases). CDR1 SQVTM and CDR2 ANQGSEA come from the germline V gene. CDR3 size: 12 residues. V was clipped by 5 bases and J by 5 bases, with 12 bases between them. CDR3 in amino acids: CSVKQGSTEAFF. The CDR3 coding sequence is TGCAGCGTTAAACAGGGATCGACTGAAGCTTTCTTT.

The J gene is TRBJ2-7, the V gene TRBV25-1; maybe TRBD1 (6 bases). The CDR3 runs to 12 residues. CDR1 is MGHDK and CDR2 is SYGVNS in the germline V gene. V lost 5 bases and J 4 bases, leaving 9 bases between the germline ends. The CDR3 region is CASSRQGYEQYF. CDR3 DNA: TGTGCCAGCAGTAGGCAGGGGTACGAGCAGTACTTC.

The V and J genes are TRBV25-1 and TRBJ1-6; D gene unclear. V was pared by 3 bases and J by 5 bases, with 11 bases between. Germline CDR1 and CDR2: MGHDK and SYGVNS. The CDR3 consists of 15 residues. The CDR3 DNA is TGTGCCAGCAGTGACCGCCCGATTCATAATTCACCCCTCCACTTT. It specifies CASSDRPIHNSPLHF.

The V call is TRBV4-3, the J call TRBJ1-1, with no clear D. CDR1 is LGHNA, CDR2 YSLEER, per germline. V lost 0 bases to trimming and J lost 7 bases, with 12 bases between them. The CDR3 length is 14 residues. CDR3 DNA sequence: TGCGCCAGCAGCCAAGATTTCGGGGAGGGTGAAGCTTTCTTT. It yields the protein CASSQDFGEGEAFF.

The V call is TRBV6-6, the J call TRBJ1-2; 7 bases are shared with TRBD1. Trimming took 2 bases from V and 6 from J; bases not matched to a gene: 3. The CDR3 totals 13 residues. The germline V gene has CDR1 MNHNY and CDR2 SVGAGI (reference sequence). CDR3 loop: CASSYGTEDGYTF. CDR3 DNA: TGTGCCAGCAGTTACGGGACAGAGGATGGCTACACCTTC.

The chain employs TRBV6-1 and TRBJ1-5; no definite D call. Germline V gene data show CDR1 as MNHNS and CDR2 as SASEGT. The CDR3 length is 12 residues. Trimming removed 11 bases at V and 2 bases at J, with 10 bases between. In DNA, the CDR3 is TGTGCCGTTGACGACGGCAATCAGCCCCAGCATTTT. Encoded protein: CAVDDGNQPQHF.